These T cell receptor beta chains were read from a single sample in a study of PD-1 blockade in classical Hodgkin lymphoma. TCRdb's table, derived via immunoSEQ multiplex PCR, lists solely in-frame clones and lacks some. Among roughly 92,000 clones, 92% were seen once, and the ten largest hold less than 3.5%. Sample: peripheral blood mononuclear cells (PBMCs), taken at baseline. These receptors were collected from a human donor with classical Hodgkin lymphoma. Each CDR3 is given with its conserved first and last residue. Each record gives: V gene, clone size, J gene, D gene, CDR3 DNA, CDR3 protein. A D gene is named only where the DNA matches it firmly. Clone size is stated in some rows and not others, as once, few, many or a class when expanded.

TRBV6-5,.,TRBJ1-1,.,TGTGCCAGCACCCGGGGCGGGGGTAACACTGAAGCTTTCTTT,CASTRGGGNTEAFF
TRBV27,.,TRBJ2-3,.,TGTGCCAGCAGTTTATTGTGGGCCACAGATACGCAGTATTTT,CASSLLWATDTQYF
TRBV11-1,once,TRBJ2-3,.,TGTGCCAGCAGCCCGGGATGGGGCGGCACAGATACGCAGTATTTT,CASSPGWGGTDTQYF
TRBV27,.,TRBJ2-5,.,TGTGCCAGCAGACTAGGGACATACCAAGAGACCCAGTACTTC,CASRLGTYQETQYF
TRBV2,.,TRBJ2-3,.,TGTGCCACGGATTTCGGGATTCCGAGCGGGAGCACAGATACGCAGTATTTT,CATDFGIPSGSTDTQYF
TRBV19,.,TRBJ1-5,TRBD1,TGTGCCAGTAGTATGTCCCCGCGGGACAGGGAAGGAGGGCATAGCAATCAGCCCCAGCATTTT,CASSMSPRDREGGHSNQPQHF
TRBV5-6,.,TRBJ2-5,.,TGTGCCAGCAGCTTGTATAGGGTGGGGGAGACCCAGTACTTC,CASSLYRVGETQYF
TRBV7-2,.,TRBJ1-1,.,TGTGCCAGCAGCTTGTTGAACACTGAAGCTTTCTTT,CASSLLNTEAFF
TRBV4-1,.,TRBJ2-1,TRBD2,TGCGCCAGCAGCCAAGATCAGCTAGCGGACCTCTACAATGAGCAGTTCTTC,CASSQDQLADLYNEQFF
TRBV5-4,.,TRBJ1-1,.,TGTGCCAGCAGCTATGACGGACCCAGGGTGTGGGGAAACACTGAAGCTTTCTTT,CASSYDGPRVWGNTEAFF
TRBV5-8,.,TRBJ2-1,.,TGTGCCAGCAGCCACGGACCGTTCAATGAGCAGTTCTTC,CASSHGPFNEQFF
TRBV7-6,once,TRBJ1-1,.,TGTGCCAGCAGTCCTGGGCCGGGGAGGGAAGCTTTCTTT,CASSPGPGREAFF
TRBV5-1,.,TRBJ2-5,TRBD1,TGCGCCAGCAGCCCCGGACAGGGACGCCCCCTGAACCAAGAGACCCAGTACTTC,CASSPGQGRPLNQETQYF
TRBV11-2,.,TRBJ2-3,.,TGTGCCAGCATCCCTGGAGGCACAGATACGCAGTATTTT,CASIPGGTDTQYF